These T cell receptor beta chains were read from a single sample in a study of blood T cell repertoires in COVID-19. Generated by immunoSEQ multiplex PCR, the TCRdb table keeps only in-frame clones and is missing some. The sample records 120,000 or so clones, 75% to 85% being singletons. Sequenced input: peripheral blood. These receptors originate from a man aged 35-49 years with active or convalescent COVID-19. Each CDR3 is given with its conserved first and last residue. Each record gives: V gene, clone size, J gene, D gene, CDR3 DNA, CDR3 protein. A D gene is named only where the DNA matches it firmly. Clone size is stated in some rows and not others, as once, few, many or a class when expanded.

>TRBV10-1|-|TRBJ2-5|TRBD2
TGCGCCAGCAGCGACATTGCGGGGGGGGAGACCCAGTACTTC
CASSDIAGGETQYF
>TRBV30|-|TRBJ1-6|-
TGTGCCTGGGGCCCTGATTCACCCCTCCACTTT
CAWGPDSPLHF
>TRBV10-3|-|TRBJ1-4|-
TGTGCCATCAGTGATTCAGGGGTGGAAAAACTGTTTTTT
CAISDSGVEKLFF
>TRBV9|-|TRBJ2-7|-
TGTGCCAGCAGCGTAAGGCCACAGGCCGACGGGCGCGAGCAGTACTTC
CASSVRPQADGREQYF
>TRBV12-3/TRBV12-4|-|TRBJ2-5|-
TGTGCCAGCAGCCCTGGCTTGAAAGAGACCCAGTACTTC
CASSPGLKETQYF
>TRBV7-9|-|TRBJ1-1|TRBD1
TGTGCCAGCAGCCACAGGGGGGGCACTGAAGCTTTCTTT
CASSHRGGTEAFF
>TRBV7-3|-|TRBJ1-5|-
TGTGCCAGCAGCTTAACTGGCAGGCTTAATCAGCCCCAGCATTTT
CASSLTGRLNQPQHF
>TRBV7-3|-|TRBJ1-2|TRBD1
TGTGCCAGCAGCCCCGGTGTGACAGGGTTGTATGGCTACACCTTC
CASSPGVTGLYGYTF
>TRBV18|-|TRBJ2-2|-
TGTGCCAGCTCACCACGAGACACCGGGGAGCTGTTTTTT
CASSPRDTGELFF
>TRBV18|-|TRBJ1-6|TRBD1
TGTGCCAGCTCACCACCGAACTGGGACAGGGCTTCACCCCTCCACTTT
CASSPPNWDRASPLHF
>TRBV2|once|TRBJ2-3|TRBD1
TGTGCCAGCAGGCGGAAGACAGGGGAATACACAGATACGCAGTATTTT
CASRRKTGEYTDTQYF
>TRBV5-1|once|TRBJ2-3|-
TGCGCCAGCAGCTTGTTAGGCACAGATACGCAGTATTTT
CASSLLGTDTQYF
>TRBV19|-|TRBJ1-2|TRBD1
TGTGCCAGTAGTAGGGACAGGGGGGACTATGGCTACACCTTC
CASSRDRGDYGYTF
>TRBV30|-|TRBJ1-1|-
TGTGCCTGGAGTTTGCAGGGTGACACTGAAGCTTTCTTT
CAWSLQGDTEAFF
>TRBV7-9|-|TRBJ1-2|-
TGTGCCAGCAGCTTAGTGGCTGGCTACACCTTC
CASSLVAGYTF
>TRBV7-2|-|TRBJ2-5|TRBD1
TGTGCCAGCAGCTTGGAGAGACAGGGGGTCGGAACCCAGTACTTC
CASSLERQGVGTQYF
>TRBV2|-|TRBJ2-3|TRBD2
TGTGCCAGCAAGCAGCGGGGAGGAACAGATACGCAGTATTTT
CASKQRGGTDTQYF
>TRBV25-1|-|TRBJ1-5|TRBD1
TGTGCCAGCTCGGACAGGGCGGATTTGAGCAATCAGCCCCAGCATTTT
CASSDRADLSNQPQHF
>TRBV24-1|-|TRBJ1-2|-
TGTGCCACCAGTGATTTTCGTTATGGCTACACCTTC
CATSDFRYGYTF
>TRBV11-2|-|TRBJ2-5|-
TGTGCCAGCAGCCAAGCCTCGGAGACCCAGTACTTC
CASSQASETQYF
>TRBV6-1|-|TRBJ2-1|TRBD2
TGTGCCAGCAGTGAAGGGGGCGGGTTAGAAGGGAGGGTCTTC
CASSEGGGLEGRVF
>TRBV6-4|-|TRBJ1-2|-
TGTGCCAGCAGGCCCGGGACTAACTATGGCTACACCTTC
CASRPGTNYGYTF